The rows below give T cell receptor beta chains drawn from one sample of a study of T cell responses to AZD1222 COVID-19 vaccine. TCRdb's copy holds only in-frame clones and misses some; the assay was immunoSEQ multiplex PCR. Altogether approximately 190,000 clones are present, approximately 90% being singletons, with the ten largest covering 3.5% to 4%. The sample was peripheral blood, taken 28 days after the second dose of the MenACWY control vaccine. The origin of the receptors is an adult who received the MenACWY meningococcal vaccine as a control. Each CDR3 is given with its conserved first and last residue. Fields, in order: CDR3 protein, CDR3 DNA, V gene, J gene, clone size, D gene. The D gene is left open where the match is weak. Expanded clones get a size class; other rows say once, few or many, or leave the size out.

cdr3_aa: CASSLSVEQYF
cdr3_nt: TGTGCCAGCAGCTTATCGGTCGAGCAGTACTTC
v_call: TRBV13
j_call: TRBJ2-7
clone_size: NA
d_call: NA

cdr3_aa: CASMIGGTANTEAFF
cdr3_nt: TGCGCCAGCATGATTGGAGGGACCGCGAACACTGAAGCTTTCTTT
v_call: TRBV5-1
j_call: TRBJ1-1
clone_size: NA
d_call: NA

cdr3_aa: CASSFRGVNEKLFF
cdr3_nt: TGTGCCAGCAGTTTTCGGGGAGTTAATGAAAAACTGTTTTTT
v_call: TRBV28
j_call: TRBJ1-4
clone_size: NA
d_call: NA

cdr3_aa: CASSPSGIDTQYF
cdr3_nt: TGCGCCAGCAGCCCAAGCGGTATAGATACGCAGTATTTT
v_call: TRBV5-1
j_call: TRBJ2-3
clone_size: NA
d_call: NA

cdr3_aa: CASRTTTYEQYF
cdr3_nt: TGTGCCAGCAGGACGACGACCTACGAGCAGTACTTC
v_call: TRBV2
j_call: TRBJ2-7
clone_size: NA
d_call: NA

cdr3_aa: CASSSLGGQGTLYGYTF
cdr3_nt: TGTGCCAGCAGTTCGCTCGGGGGACAGGGGACGCTGTATGGCTACACCTTC
v_call: TRBV28
j_call: TRBJ1-2
clone_size: NA
d_call: TRBD1

cdr3_aa: CASSLTRFAFF
cdr3_nt: TGTGCCAGCAGCCTGACAAGGTTTGCTTTCTTT
v_call: TRBV12-3/TRBV12-4
j_call: TRBJ1-1
clone_size: NA
d_call: NA

cdr3_aa: CASSTQAKSYNSPLHF
cdr3_nt: TGTGCCAGCAGCACCCAGGCAAAGTCCTATAATTCACCCCTCCACTTT
v_call: TRBV21-1
j_call: TRBJ1-6
clone_size: NA
d_call: NA

cdr3_aa: CASTYPEGGDEKLFF
cdr3_nt: TGTGCCAGCACCTACCCCGAGGGGGGGGATGAAAAACTGTTTTTT
v_call: TRBV28
j_call: TRBJ1-4
clone_size: NA
d_call: NA

cdr3_aa: CASSLDQGRETQYF
cdr3_nt: TGTGCCAGCAGCTTGGATCAGGGCAGGGAGACCCAGTACTTC
v_call: TRBV5-5
j_call: TRBJ2-5
clone_size: NA
d_call: NA

cdr3_aa: CASSSGVGETQYF
cdr3_nt: TGTGCCAGCAGTTCAGGGGTCGGGGAGACCCAGTACTTC
v_call: TRBV7-9
j_call: TRBJ2-5
clone_size: NA
d_call: NA

cdr3_aa: CAISVGRDNSPLHF
cdr3_nt: TGTGCCATCAGTGTGGGGAGGGATAATTCACCCCTCCACTTT
v_call: TRBV10-3
j_call: TRBJ1-6
clone_size: NA
d_call: NA

cdr3_aa: CASSLGTSGDNEQFF
cdr3_nt: TGCGCCAGCAGCTTAGGGACTAGCGGAGACAATGAGCAGTTCTTC
v_call: TRBV5-1
j_call: TRBJ2-1
clone_size: NA
d_call: TRBD2

cdr3_aa: CASSPGPQNIQYF
cdr3_nt: TGTGCCAGCAGTCCCGGGCCACAAAACATTCAGTACTTC
v_call: TRBV12-3/TRBV12-4
j_call: TRBJ2-4
clone_size: NA
d_call: NA

cdr3_aa: CASTIPGVGEKLFF
cdr3_nt: TGTGCCAGTACAATCCCCGGGGTCGGGGAAAAACTGTTTTTT
v_call: TRBV19
j_call: TRBJ1-4
clone_size: NA
d_call: NA

cdr3_aa: CASSFTGGDTEAFF
cdr3_nt: TGTGCCAGCAGCTTCACAGGTGGGGACACTGAAGCTTTCTTT
v_call: TRBV13
j_call: TRBJ1-1
clone_size: NA
d_call: NA

cdr3_aa: CASSRGTQYF
cdr3_nt: TGTGCCAGCTCACGGGGGACGCAGTATTTT
v_call: TRBV18
j_call: TRBJ2-3
clone_size: NA
d_call: NA

cdr3_aa: CATAPATGENTGELFF
cdr3_nt: TGTGCCACGGCCCCCGCTACAGGGGAGAACACCGGGGAGCTGTTTTTT
v_call: TRBV10-3
j_call: TRBJ2-2
clone_size: NA
d_call: TRBD1

cdr3_aa: CASSREQSGTGTGELFF
cdr3_nt: TGTGCCAGCAGCCGTGAGCAGTCAGGGACCGGCACCGGGGAGCTGTTTTTT
v_call: TRBV14
j_call: TRBJ2-2
clone_size: NA
d_call: NA

cdr3_aa: CTSSQDGGEGFVEKLFF
cdr3_nt: TGCACCAGCAGCCAAGATGGGGGGGAGGGGTTTGTTGAAAAACTGTTTTTT
v_call: TRBV1
j_call: TRBJ1-4
clone_size: NA
d_call: NA

cdr3_aa: CAWSVWGASRELFF
cdr3_nt: TGTGCCTGGAGTGTATGGGGGGCGTCTAGGGAGCTGTTTTTT
v_call: TRBV30
j_call: TRBJ2-2
clone_size: NA
d_call: NA

cdr3_aa: CSVEAGGYNEQFF
cdr3_nt: TGCAGCGTTGAGGCAGGAGGTTACAATGAGCAGTTCTTC
v_call: TRBV29-1
j_call: TRBJ2-1
clone_size: NA
d_call: NA

cdr3_aa: CASKIMGSERMQYF
cdr3_nt: TGTGCCAGCAAAATCATGGGAAGCGAGAGGATGCAGTACTTC
v_call: TRBV6-5
j_call: TRBJ2-7
clone_size: once
d_call: NA

cdr3_aa: CASSLGLGMQYF
cdr3_nt: TGTGCCAGCAGCCTCGGACTGGGAATGCAGTATTTT
v_call: TRBV6-1
j_call: TRBJ2-3
clone_size: NA
d_call: NA

cdr3_aa: CAITPGQGNYGYTF
cdr3_nt: TGTGCCATCACCCCGGGACAGGGGAACTATGGCTACACCTTC
v_call: TRBV10-3
j_call: TRBJ1-2
clone_size: NA
d_call: TRBD1

cdr3_aa: CASSRGLDYEQFF
cdr3_nt: TGTGCCAGCAGCCGGGGACTAGATTATGAGCAGTTCTTC
v_call: TRBV7-8
j_call: TRBJ2-1
clone_size: NA
d_call: TRBD2

cdr3_aa: CASSLGVISGETQYF
cdr3_nt: TGTGCCAGCAGCTTGGGGGTCATATCGGGGGAGACCCAGTACTTC
v_call: TRBV5-6
j_call: TRBJ2-5
clone_size: NA
d_call: NA

cdr3_aa: CASSTGSSGNTIYF
cdr3_nt: TGTGCCAGTAGCACAGGGAGCTCTGGAAACACCATATATTTT
v_call: TRBV19
j_call: TRBJ1-3
clone_size: NA
d_call: NA

cdr3_aa: CASTENRAGYEQYF
cdr3_nt: TGTGCCAGCACCGAAAACAGGGCAGGCTACGAGCAGTACTTC
v_call: TRBV28
j_call: TRBJ2-7
clone_size: NA
d_call: NA

cdr3_aa: CASSQQGADSPLHF
cdr3_nt: TGTGCCAGCTCACAACAGGGGGCGGATTCACCCCTCCACTTT
v_call: TRBV18
j_call: TRBJ1-6
clone_size: NA
d_call: TRBD1

cdr3_aa: CASSPAGAGETQYF
cdr3_nt: TGTGCCAGCAGCCCCGCAGGGGCAGGCGAGACCCAGTACTTC
v_call: TRBV7-3
j_call: TRBJ2-5
clone_size: many
d_call: NA

cdr3_aa: CASDSYPLTGDGYTF
cdr3_nt: TGTGCCAGCGACTCATACCCCTTGACAGGGGATGGCTACACCTTC
v_call: TRBV28
j_call: TRBJ1-2
clone_size: NA
d_call: TRBD1

cdr3_aa: CAISGQGAPSSYNEQFF
cdr3_nt: TGTGCCATCAGTGGACAGGGGGCTCCTAGCTCCTACAATGAGCAGTTCTTC
v_call: TRBV10-3
j_call: TRBJ2-1
clone_size: once
d_call: TRBD1

cdr3_aa: CASRTASLGNEQFF
cdr3_nt: TGTGCCAGCAGGACAGCTAGCTTGGGCAATGAGCAGTTCTTC
v_call: TRBV27
j_call: TRBJ2-1
clone_size: NA
d_call: NA

cdr3_aa: CASSLDRRVNTQYF
cdr3_nt: TGTGCCAGCAGCTTAGACCGCAGGGTCAATACGCAGTATTTT
v_call: TRBV7-8
j_call: TRBJ2-3
clone_size: NA
d_call: NA

cdr3_aa: CASRRQGGGNQPQHF
cdr3_nt: TGTGCCAGCAGGCGGCAGGGCGGAGGCAATCAGCCCCAGCATTTT
v_call: TRBV27
j_call: TRBJ1-5
clone_size: NA
d_call: NA

cdr3_aa: CASRRWISTGGSTDTQYF
cdr3_nt: TGCGCCAGCCGTCGGTGGATCTCCACGGGGGGCAGCACAGATACGCAGTATTTT
v_call: TRBV5-1
j_call: TRBJ2-3
clone_size: NA
d_call: NA

cdr3_aa: CASSSTPGLAGGPKNIQYF
cdr3_nt: TGTGCCAGCAGCTCGACCCCGGGACTAGCGGGAGGCCCCAAAAACATTCAGTACTTC
v_call: TRBV7-2
j_call: TRBJ2-4
clone_size: NA
d_call: TRBD2